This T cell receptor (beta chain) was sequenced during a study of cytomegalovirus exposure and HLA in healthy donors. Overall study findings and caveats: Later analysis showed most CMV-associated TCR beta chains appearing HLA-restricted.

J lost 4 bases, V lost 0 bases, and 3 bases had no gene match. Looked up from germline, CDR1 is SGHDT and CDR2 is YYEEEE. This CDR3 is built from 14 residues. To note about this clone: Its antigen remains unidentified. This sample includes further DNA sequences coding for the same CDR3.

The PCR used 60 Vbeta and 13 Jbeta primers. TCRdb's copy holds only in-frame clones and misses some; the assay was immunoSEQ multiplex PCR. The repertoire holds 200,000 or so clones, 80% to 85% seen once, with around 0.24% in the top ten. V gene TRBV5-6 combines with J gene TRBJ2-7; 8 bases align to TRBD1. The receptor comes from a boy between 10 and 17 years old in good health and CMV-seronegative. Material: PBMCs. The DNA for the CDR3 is TGTGCCAGCAGCTTGGGGACAGGGTTTTACGAGCAGTACTTC. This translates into CASSLGTGFYEQYF.